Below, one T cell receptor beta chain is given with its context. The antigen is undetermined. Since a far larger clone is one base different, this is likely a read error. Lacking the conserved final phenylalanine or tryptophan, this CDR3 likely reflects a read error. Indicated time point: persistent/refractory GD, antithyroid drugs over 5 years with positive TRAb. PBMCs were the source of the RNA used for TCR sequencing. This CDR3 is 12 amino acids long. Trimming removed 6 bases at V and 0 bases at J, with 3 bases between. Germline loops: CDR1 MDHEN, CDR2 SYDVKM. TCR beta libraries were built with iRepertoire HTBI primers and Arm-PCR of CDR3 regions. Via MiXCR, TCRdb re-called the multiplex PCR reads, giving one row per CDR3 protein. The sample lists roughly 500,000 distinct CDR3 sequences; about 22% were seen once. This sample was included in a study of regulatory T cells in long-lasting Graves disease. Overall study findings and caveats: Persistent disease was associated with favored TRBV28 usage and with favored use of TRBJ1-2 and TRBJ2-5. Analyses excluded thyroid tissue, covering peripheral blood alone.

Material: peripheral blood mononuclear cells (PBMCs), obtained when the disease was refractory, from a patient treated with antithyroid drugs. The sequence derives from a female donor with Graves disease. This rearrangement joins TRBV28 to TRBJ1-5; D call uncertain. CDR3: CASRDSNQPQHL. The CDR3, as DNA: TGTGCCAGCAGGGATAGCAATCAGCCCCAGCATTTG.